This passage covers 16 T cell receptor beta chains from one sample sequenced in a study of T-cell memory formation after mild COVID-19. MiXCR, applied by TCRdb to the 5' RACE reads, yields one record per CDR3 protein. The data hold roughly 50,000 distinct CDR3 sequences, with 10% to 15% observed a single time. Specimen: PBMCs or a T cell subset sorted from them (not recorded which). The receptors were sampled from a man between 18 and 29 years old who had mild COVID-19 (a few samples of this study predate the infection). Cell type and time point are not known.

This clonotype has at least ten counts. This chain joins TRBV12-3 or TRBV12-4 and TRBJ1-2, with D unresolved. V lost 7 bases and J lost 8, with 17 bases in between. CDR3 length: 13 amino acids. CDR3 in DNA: TGTGCCAGCACTCCGGGAGGACCGAGGGGCTACACCTTC. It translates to CASTPGGPRGYTF.

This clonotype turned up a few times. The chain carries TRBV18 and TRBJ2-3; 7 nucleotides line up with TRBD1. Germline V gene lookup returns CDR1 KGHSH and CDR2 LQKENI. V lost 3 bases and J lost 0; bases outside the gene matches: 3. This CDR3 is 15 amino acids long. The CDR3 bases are TGTGCCAGCTCACCGCTGACAGGGAGCACAGATACGCAGTATTTT. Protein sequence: CASSPLTGSTDTQYF.

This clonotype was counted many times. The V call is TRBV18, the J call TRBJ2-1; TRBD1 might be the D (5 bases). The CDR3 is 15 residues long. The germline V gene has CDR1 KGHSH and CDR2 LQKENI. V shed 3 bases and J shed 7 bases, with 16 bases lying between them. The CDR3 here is CASSPRTPPGNEQFF. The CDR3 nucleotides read TGTGCCAGCTCACCGCGGACACCTCCCGGGAATGAGCAGTTCTTC. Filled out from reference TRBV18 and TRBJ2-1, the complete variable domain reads NAGVMQNPRHLVRRRGQEARLRCSPMKGHSHVYWYRQLPEEGLKFMVYLQKENIIDESGMPKERFSAEFPKEGPSILRIQQVVRGDSAAYFCASSPRTPPGNEQFFGPGTRLTVL.

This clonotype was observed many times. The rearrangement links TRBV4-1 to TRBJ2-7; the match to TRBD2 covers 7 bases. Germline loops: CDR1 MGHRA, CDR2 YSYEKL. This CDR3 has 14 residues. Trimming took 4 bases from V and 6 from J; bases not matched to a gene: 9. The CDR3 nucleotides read TGCGCCAGCAGCCCCTCGGGGGGTCTGGGCGAGCAGTACTTC. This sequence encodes CASSPSGGLGEQYF.

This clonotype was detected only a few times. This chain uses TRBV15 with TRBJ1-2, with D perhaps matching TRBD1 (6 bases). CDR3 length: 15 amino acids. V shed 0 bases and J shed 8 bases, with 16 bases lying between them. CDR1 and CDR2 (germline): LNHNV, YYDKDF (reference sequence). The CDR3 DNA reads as TGTGCCACCAGCAGAGATTATTTTCCAGGGGAGGGCTACACCTTC. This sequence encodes CATSRDYFPGEGYTF. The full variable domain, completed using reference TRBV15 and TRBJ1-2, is DAMVIQNPRYQVTQFGKPVTLSCSQTLNHNVMYWYQQKSSQAPKLLFHYYDKDFNNEADTPDNFQSRRPNTSFCFLDIRSPGLGDTAMYLCATSRDYFPGEGYTFGSGTRLTVV.

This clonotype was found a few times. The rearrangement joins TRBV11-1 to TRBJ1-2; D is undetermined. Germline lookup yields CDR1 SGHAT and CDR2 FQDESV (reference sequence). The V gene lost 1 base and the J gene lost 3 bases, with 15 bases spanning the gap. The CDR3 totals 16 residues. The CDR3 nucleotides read TGTGCCAGCAGCTTAGAGGTCGGGAGGAGCGACTATGGCTACACCTTC. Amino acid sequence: CASSLEVGRSDYGYTF.

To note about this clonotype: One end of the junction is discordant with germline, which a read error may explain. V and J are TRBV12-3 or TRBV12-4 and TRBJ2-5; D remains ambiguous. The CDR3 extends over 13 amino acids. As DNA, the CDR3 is TGTACCAGCAGTTTCAGAGCAGAAGAGACCCAGTACTTC. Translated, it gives CTSSFRAEETQYF.

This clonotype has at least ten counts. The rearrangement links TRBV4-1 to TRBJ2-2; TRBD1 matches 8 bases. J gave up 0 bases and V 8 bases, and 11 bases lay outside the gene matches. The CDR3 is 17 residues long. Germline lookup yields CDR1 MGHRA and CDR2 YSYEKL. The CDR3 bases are TGCGCCAGCGGCGAGACAGGGGTCTTATCGAACACCGGGGAGCTGTTTTTT. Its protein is CASGETGVLSNTGELFF.

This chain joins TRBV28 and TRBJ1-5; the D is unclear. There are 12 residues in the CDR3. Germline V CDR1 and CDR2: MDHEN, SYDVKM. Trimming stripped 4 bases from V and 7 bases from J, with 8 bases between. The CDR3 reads CASSYYRQPQHF. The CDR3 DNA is TGTGCCAGCAGTTATTACCGGCAGCCCCAGCATTTT.

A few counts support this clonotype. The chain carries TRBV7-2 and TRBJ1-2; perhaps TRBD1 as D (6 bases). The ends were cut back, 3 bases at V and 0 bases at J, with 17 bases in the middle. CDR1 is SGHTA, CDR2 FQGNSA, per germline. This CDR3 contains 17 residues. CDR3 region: CASSFRTATLANYGYTF. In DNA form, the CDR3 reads TGTGCCAGCAGCTTCCGGACAGCTACTCTAGCTAACTATGGCTACACCTTC.

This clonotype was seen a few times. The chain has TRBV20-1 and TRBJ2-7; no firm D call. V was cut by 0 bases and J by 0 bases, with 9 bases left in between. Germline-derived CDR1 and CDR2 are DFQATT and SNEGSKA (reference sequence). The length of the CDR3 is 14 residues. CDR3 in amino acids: CSARDKYISYEQYV. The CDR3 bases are TGCAGTGCTAGAGATAAATACATCTCCTACGAGCAGTACGTC.

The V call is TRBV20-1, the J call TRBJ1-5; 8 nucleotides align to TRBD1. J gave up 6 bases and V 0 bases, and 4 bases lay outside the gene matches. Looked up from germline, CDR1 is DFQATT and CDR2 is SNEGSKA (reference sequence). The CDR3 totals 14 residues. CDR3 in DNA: TGCAGTGCTAGAGATCCCAGGGGGCTTCAGCCCCAGCATTTT. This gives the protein CSARDPRGLQPQHF.

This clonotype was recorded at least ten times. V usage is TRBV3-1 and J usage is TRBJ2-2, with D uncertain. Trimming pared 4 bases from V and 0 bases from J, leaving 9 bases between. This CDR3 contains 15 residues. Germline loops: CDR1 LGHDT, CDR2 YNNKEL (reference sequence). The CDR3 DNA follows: TGTGCCAGCAGCCGGGGTGAGGCGAACACCGGGGAGCTGTTTTTT. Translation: CASSRGEANTGELFF. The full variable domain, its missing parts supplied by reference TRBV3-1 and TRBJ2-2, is DTAVSQTPKYLVTQMGNDKSIKCEQNLGHDTMYWYKQDSKKFLKIMFSYNNKELIINETVPNRFSPKSPDKAHLNLHINSLELGDSAVYFCASSRGEANTGELFFGEGSRLTVL.

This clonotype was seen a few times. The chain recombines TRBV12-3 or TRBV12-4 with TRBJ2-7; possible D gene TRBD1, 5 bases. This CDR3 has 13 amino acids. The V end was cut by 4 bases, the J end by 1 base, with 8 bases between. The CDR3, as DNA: TGTGCCAGCAGTTCAGGGATGTCCTACGAGCAGTACGTC. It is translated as CASSSGMSYEQYV.

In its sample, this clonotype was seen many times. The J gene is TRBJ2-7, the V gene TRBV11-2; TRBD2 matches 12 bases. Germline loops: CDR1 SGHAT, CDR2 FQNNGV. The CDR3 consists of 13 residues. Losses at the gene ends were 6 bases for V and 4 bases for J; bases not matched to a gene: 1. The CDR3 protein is CASRGTSGYEQYV. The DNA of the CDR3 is TGTGCCAGCAGGGGGACTAGCGGGTACGAGCAGTACGTC.

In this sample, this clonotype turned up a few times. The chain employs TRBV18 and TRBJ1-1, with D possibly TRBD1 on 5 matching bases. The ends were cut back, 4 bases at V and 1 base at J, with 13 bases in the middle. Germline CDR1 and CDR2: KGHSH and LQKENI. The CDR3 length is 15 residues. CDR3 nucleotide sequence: TGTGCCAGCTCACAGAGCGGGGGGTCGAACACTGAAGCTTTCTTT. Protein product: CASSQSGGSNTEAFF.